This record concerns one T cell receptor beta chain sequence. The antigen is unknown. This sample was taken from a study of T cells expressing NK-cell markers. Study conclusions and caveats: Similarly, these clonotypes led the CD3+CD56-NKG2C+ fraction as well in a handful of donors.

This CDR3 is built from 15 residues. Germline assignment: CDR1 SGDLS and CDR2 YYNGEE. With UMIs, 5'RACE template switching was used to make TCR beta cDNA. TCRdb reworked the 5' RACE reads into one entry per CDR3 protein, no DNA. The repertoire table contains about 540,000 distinct CDR3 sequences. This TCR came from a man younger than 30 in good health. The sequenced material came from blood T cells: a sorted CD56 or NKG2C T cell subset, CD4+ or CD8+ T cells, or bulk PBMC T cells (not recorded which). The chain joins TRBV9 to TRBJ2-5; TCRdb designates TRBD2, a call that cannot be tested without DNA. CDR3 loop: CASSVALGLHAAQYF.